This T cell receptor (beta chain) was sequenced in a study of blood T cell repertoires in COVID-19. Unmatched junction bases numbered 7, after V lost 0 bases and J lost 5 bases. The CDR3 is 15 amino acids. CDR1 and CDR2 (germline): SGHRS, YFSETQ. Assignments of participants to cohorts depended upon their own reported clinical history. Sequenced by immunoSEQ multiplex PCR; TCRdb stores in-frame clones only, minus some. There are 180,000 or so clones in the sample; approximately 88% occur only once, and over 10% lies in the top ten. V is TRBV5-1 and J is TRBJ1-2, with TRBD1 matching over 7 bases. The sample was PBMCs or T cells enriched from blood (not recorded which). The clonotype comes from a woman between 55 and 75 years old who had recovered from COVID-19. CDR3 DNA: TGCGCCAGCAGCTTGGGTGGCGGGACAGAGTATGGCTACACCTTC. It translates to CASSLGGGTEYGYTF.